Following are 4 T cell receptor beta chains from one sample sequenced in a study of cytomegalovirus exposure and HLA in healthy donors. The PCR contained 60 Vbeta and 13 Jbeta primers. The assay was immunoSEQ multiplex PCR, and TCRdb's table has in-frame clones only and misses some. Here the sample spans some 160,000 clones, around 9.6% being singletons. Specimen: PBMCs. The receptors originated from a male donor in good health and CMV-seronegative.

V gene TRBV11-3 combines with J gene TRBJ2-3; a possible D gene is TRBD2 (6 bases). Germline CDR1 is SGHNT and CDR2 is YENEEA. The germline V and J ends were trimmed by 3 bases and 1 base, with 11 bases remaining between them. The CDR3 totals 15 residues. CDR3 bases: TGTGCCAGCAGCTTCGATGGGACTGGCACAGATACGCAGTATTTT. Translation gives CASSFDGTGTDTQYF.

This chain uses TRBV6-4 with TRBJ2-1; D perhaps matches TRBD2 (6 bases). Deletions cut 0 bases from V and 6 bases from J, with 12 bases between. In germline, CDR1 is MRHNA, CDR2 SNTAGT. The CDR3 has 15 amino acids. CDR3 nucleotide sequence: TGTGCCAGCAGTGACTCATACGGAGGGGTCAATGAGCAGTTCTTC. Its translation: CASSDSYGGVNEQFF.

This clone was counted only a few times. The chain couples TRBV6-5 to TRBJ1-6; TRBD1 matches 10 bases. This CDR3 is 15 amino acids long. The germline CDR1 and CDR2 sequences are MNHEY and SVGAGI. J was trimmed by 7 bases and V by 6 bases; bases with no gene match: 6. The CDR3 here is CASSPWDRGNSPLHF. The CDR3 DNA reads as TGTGCCAGCAGCCCCTGGGACAGGGGAAATTCACCCCTCCACTTT.

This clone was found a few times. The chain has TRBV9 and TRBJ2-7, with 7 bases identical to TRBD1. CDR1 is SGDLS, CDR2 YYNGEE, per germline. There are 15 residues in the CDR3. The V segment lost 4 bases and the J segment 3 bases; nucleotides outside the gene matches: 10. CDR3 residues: CASSPQQGPFYEQYF. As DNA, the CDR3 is TGTGCCAGCAGCCCACAACAGGGGCCGTTCTACGAGCAGTACTTC.